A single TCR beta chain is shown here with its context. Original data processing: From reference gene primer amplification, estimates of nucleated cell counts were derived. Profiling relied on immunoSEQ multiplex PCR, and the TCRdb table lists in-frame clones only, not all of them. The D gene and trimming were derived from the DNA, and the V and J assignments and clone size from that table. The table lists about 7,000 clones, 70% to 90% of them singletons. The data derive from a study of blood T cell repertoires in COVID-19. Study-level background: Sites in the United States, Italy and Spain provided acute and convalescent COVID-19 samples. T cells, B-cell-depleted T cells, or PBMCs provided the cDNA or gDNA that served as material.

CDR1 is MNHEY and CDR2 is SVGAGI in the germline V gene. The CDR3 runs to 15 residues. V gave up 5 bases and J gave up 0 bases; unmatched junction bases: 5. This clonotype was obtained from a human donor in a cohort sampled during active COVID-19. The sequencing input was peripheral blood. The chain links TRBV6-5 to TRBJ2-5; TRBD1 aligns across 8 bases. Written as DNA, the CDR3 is TGTGCCAGCAGTCCGGGACAGGCCCACCAAGAGACCCAGTACTTC. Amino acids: CASSPGQAHQETQYF.